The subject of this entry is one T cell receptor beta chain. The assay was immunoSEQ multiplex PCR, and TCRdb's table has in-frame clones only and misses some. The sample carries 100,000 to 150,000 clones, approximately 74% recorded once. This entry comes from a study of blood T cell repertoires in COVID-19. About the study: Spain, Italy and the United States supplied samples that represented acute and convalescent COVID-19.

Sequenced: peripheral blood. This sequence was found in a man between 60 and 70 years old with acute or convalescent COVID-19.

CDR3 in DNA: TGTGCCAGCAGTGGGAGGACTAGTCTGTTCTTC. It translates to CASSGRTSLFF. The chain employs TRBV2 and TRBJ2-1, with 7 bases identical to TRBD2. CDR3 length equals 11 residues. Germline CDR1 reads SNHLY; CDR2 reads FYNNEI. V was pared by 4 bases and J by 15 bases, with 6 bases of the junction left unmatched.